These 23 T cell receptor beta chains originate from one sample sequenced in a study of T cells in Graves' hyperthyroidism and ophthalmopathy. Amplification of TCR beta CDR3 regions was performed using RNA transcripts as template. Initially, a first-round RT-PCR of the TCR CDR3 employed the HTBI primer set. Via MiXCR, TCRdb re-called the multiplex PCR reads, giving one row per CDR3 protein. Among about 410,000 distinct CDR3 sequences listed, around 13% were seen once. The source material was blood. The receptors shown here come from a woman in her 30s with Graves' ophthalmopathy.

The chain carries TRBV25-1 and TRBJ2-2; D is unclear. The V gene's germline CDR1 is MGHDK and CDR2 SYGVNS. The CDR3 extends over 14 amino acids. Between the trimmed V and J ends, which lost 8 bases and 4 bases, there was a span of 14 bases. Here the CDR3 reads CASGGRSSTGELFF. CDR3 in DNA: TGTGCCAGCGGCGGCCGTTCTAGCACCGGGGAGCTGTTTTTT.

This clonotype showed up many times. V gene TRBV2 combines with J gene TRBJ2-6, with TRBD1 matching over 7 bases. CDR3 length: 19 residues. Losses at the gene ends were 3 bases for V and 0 bases for J; bases not matched to a gene: 11. The germline V gene has CDR1 SNHLY and CDR2 FYNNEI. The CDR3 sequence is CASSDIQGNGYSGANVLTF. CDR3 DNA sequence: TGTGCCAGCAGTGACATACAGGGGAATGGATACTCTGGGGCCAACGTCCTGACTTTC.

This clonotype occurred a few times. V is TRBV11-3 and J is TRBJ2-1; D gene unclear. The CDR3 spans 13 residues. Germline CDR1 and CDR2: SGHNT and YENEEA. Deletions cut 2 bases from V and 4 bases from J, with 6 bases between. CDR3 sequence: CASSLPVYNEQFF. The DNA for the CDR3 is TGTGCCAGCAGCTTACCCGTTTACAATGAGCAGTTCTTC.

The rearrangement uses TRBV10-3 and TRBJ1-1; weak D call: TRBD1 (6 bases). V lost 6 bases, J lost 5 bases, and 16 bases lay in between. Germline loops: CDR1 ENHRY, CDR2 SYGVKD. This CDR3 contains 14 residues. The chain's CDR3 is CAISGDIFRTEAFF. The CDR3, as DNA: TGTGCCATCAGCGGGGACATTTTCAGAACTGAAGCTTTCTTT.

This clonotype has a count of ten or more. The rearrangement links TRBV7-8 to TRBJ2-3, with D hard to call. V gave up 3 bases and J gave up 3 bases, with 10 bases separating them. The CDR3 covers 14 residues. CDR1 is SGHVS and CDR2 is FQNEAQ in the germline V gene. The CDR3 region has the DNA TGTGCCAGCAGCTTCGACATTACAACAGATACGCAGTATTTT. This sequence encodes CASSFDITTDTQYF.

This clonotype was seen ten or more times. This chain joins TRBV7-2 and TRBJ2-2, with 8 bases identical to TRBD1. The germline V gene has CDR1 SGHTA and CDR2 FQGNSA. J gave up 3 bases and V 2 bases, and 2 bases lay outside the gene matches. The CDR3 runs 15 residues. This CDR3 reads CASSLQGADTGELFF. The CDR3 nucleotides are TGTGCCAGCAGCTTACAGGGGGCGGACACCGGGGAGCTGTTTTTT.

The sample holds many counts of this clonotype. This chain connects TRBV5-6 to TRBJ1-1; D gene unclear. Trimming pared 7 bases from V and 0 bases from J, leaving 13 bases between. The length of the CDR3 is 14 residues. Germline V gene sequence: CDR1 SGHDT, CDR2 YYEEEE. The CDR3 bases are TGTGCCAGCGGGCTAGGGTCCGTGAACACTGAAGCTTTCTTT. Residues: CASGLGSVNTEAFF.

Many counts were recorded for this clonotype. The genes are TRBV5-1 and TRBJ2-3; 13 nucleotides match TRBD2. V shed 4 bases, J shed 4 bases, and the junction held 9 bases outside the gene matches. This CDR3 region has 17 residues. Germline-derived CDR1 and CDR2 are SGHRS and YFSETQ. CDR3 loop: CASSGHSGLAGSDTQYF. The CDR3, as DNA: TGCGCCAGCAGCGGACATTCGGGACTAGCGGGGTCAGATACGCAGTATTTT. Filled out from reference TRBV5-1 and TRBJ2-3, the complete variable domain reads KAGVTQTPRYLIKTRGQQVTLSCSPISGHRSVSWYQQTPGQGLQFLFEYFSETQRNKGNFPGRFSGRQFSNSRSEMNVSTLELGDSALYLCASSGHSGLAGSDTQYFGPGTRLTVL.

The chain combines TRBV2 with TRBJ2-1; TRBD2 matches at 9 bases. With V trimmed by 7 bases and J by 12 bases, 19 bases remained unmatched. The CDR3 runs 16 residues. Germline CDR1 reads SNHLY; CDR2 reads FYNNEI. The CDR3 DNA is TGTGCCAGCATGAAAGTTGGGGCGGGAGGGTCAAGGGGGCAGTTCTTC. Residues: CASMKVGAGGSRGQFF.

This clonotype was seen repeatedly, ten times or more. The CDR3 is CSAIADSSYNEQFF. The CDR3 DNA reads as TGCAGTGCTATAGCGGATAGCTCCTACAATGAGCAGTTCTTC. This chain links TRBV20-1 with TRBJ2-1; D perhaps matches TRBD2 (6 bases). This CDR3 has 14 amino acids. The germline V and J ends were trimmed by 4 bases and 0 bases, with 10 bases remaining between them. Germline V gene sequence: CDR1 DFQATT, CDR2 SNEGSKA (reference sequence).

Comment on this clonotype: Being one base from a much bigger clone, this may be a read error. This chain joins TRBV6-1 and TRBJ2-2; 7 bases fit TRBD1. CDR3 length: 15 amino acids. Germline assignment: CDR1 MNHNS and CDR2 SASEGT. The CDR3 DNA sequence: TGTGCCAACAGTATTGGGGACAGCAACACCGGGGAGCTGTTTTTT. Encoded protein: CANSIGDSNTGELFF.

This clonotype was seen ten or more times. V and J are TRBV18 and TRBJ2-5; unclear D gene. The CDR3 extends over 14 amino acids. Germline CDR1 KGHSH, CDR2 LQKENI. V was clipped by 4 bases and J by 1 base, with 10 bases between them. Here the CDR3 reads CASSLSNSQETQYF. CDR3 DNA: TGTGCCAGCTCACTAAGCAACTCCCAAGAGACCCAGTACTTC.

This clonotype was observed many times. The chain recombines TRBV20-1 with TRBJ2-1; TRBD1 or TRBD2 may be the D gene (6 bases each). This CDR3 is built from 14 residues. The V gene lost 3 bases and the J gene lost 8 bases, with 17 bases spanning the gap. CDR1 is DFQATT, CDR2 SNEGSKA, per germline (reference sequence). The CDR3 DNA reads TGCAGTGCTAGTTACCGGGGGCGATCCCATGAGCAGTTCTTC. Amino acid sequence: CSASYRGRSHEQFF.

Many counts were recorded for this clonotype. This rearrangement joins TRBV7-2 to TRBJ2-3; D perhaps matches TRBD2 (6 bases). The germline CDR1 and CDR2 sequences are SGHTA and FQGNSA. Trimming cost V 2 bases and J 7 bases, with 25 bases left between them. This CDR3 comprises 18 residues. The CDR3 loop is CASSLYLGRLAGMNTQYF. The CDR3 region has the DNA TGTGCCAGCAGCTTATATTTGGGTCGACTGGCGGGAATGAATACGCAGTATTTT.

This chain connects TRBV7-9 to TRBJ2-1; D tentatively fits TRBD1 or TRBD2 (5 bases each). V dropped 5 bases and J dropped 7 bases, with 15 bases sitting between them. CDR1 is SEHNR and CDR2 is FQNEAQ in the germline V gene (reference sequence). This CDR3 region has 14 residues. The DNA for the CDR3 is TGTGCCAGCAGCCCACCCTGGGGGAAAAATGAGCAGTTCTTC. Translated, it gives CASSPPWGKNEQFF.

This clonotype was observed at least ten times. This chain joins TRBV15 and TRBJ2-7, with 9 bases fitting TRBD1. CDR1 and CDR2 (germline): LNHNV, YYDKDF (reference sequence). V shed 1 base and J 1 base; nucleotides not matched to a gene: 5. The CDR3 is 16 residues long. The DNA of the CDR3 is TGTGCCACCAGCAGAGTTCGACAGGGGGTTTCCTACGAGCAGTACTTC. The encoded protein is CATSRVRQGVSYEQYF.

This clonotype was counted ten times or more. J is TRBJ2-7 and V is TRBV11-3, with 7 bases that match TRBD1. Trimming at V came to 1 base and at J to 3 bases, leaving 6 bases not matched to a gene. Per germline, CDR1 SGHNT and CDR2 YENEEA. The CDR3 sequence is 15 residues long. Written as DNA, the CDR3 is TGTGCCAGCAGCTTAGTTACGACAGGGAGCTACGAGCAGTACTTC. Protein: CASSLVTTGSYEQYF.

This clonotype was counted between two and nine times. The chain is built from TRBV20-1 and TRBJ2-4; 8 bases match TRBD1. Looked up from germline, CDR1 is DFQATT and CDR2 is SNEGSKA (reference sequence). The CDR3 runs 14 residues. V trimming: 1 base; J trimming: 5 bases; junction bases outside the gene matches: 4. The chain's CDR3 is CSARAGGRQNIQYF. As DNA, the CDR3 is TGCAGTGCTAGAGCAGGGGGCCGGCAAAACATTCAGTACTTC.

Only a few counts were recorded for this clonotype. The chain carries TRBV7-9 and TRBJ2-3, with 8 bases lining up with TRBD2. This CDR3 has 14 amino acids. The V gene's germline CDR1 is SEHNR and CDR2 FQNEAQ (reference sequence). J gave up 8 bases and V 8 bases, and 12 bases lay outside the gene matches. CDR3 coding DNA: TGTGCCAGCGTTGATAGCGGGGCCGGAGGTACGCAGTATTTT. Translated: CASVDSGAGGTQYF.

This clonotype has more than one count but fewer than ten. The rearrangement uses TRBV20-1 and TRBJ1-1; no clear D. Germline values: CDR1 DFQATT, CDR2 SNEGSKA (reference sequence). Deletions cut 5 bases from V and 0 bases from J, with 13 bases between. The CDR3 loop spans 14 amino acids. CDR3 residues: CSAQTPDLNTEAFF. CDR3 coding DNA: TGCAGTGCTCAGACACCTGATTTGAACACTGAAGCTTTCTTT.

In this sample, this clonotype turned up many times. This chain links TRBV28 with TRBJ1-6; 7 bases map to TRBD1. After removal of 7 bases from V and 9 bases from J, the junction contained 15 bases not matched to a gene. Germline assignment: CDR1 MDHEN and CDR2 SYDVKM. The CDR3 is 16 residues long. The CDR3 sequence is CASKRSSDRVGSPLHF. As DNA, the CDR3 is TGTGCCAGCAAGCGGTCTTCAGACAGGGTGGGTTCACCCCTCCACTTT. The whole variable domain, remainder taken from reference TRBV28 and TRBJ1-6, is DVKVTQSSRYLVKRTGEKVFLECVQDMDHENMFWYRQDPGLGLRLIYFSYDVKMKEKGDIPEGYSVSREKKERFSLILESASTNQTSMYLCASKRSSDRVGSPLHFGNGTRLTVT.

The chain has TRBV5-6 and TRBJ2-7; no clear D gene. This CDR3 comprises 16 residues. V was clipped by 4 bases and J by 3 bases, with 20 bases between them. Germline V CDR1 and CDR2: SGHDT, YYEEEE. The CDR3 is CASSLRPHYISYEQYF. CDR3 in DNA: TGTGCCAGCAGCCTGCGGCCTCACTATATTAGCTACGAGCAGTACTTC. The variable domain in full, completed from reference TRBV5-6 and TRBJ2-7, reads DAGVTQSPTHLIKTRGQQVTLRCSPKSGHDTVSWYQQALGQGPQFIFQYYEEEERQRGNFPDRFSGHQFPNYSSELNVNALLLGDSALYLCASSLRPHYISYEQYFGPGTRLTVT.

There are many counts of this clonotype. The chain combines TRBV5-1 with TRBJ1-2; 7 nucleotides align to TRBD1. CDR1 and CDR2 (germline): SGHRS, YFSETQ. V trimming: 0 bases; J trimming: 0 bases; junction bases outside the gene matches: 2. The CDR3 covers 15 residues. The CDR3 reads CASSLATGTNYGYTF. The CDR3 DNA reads TGCGCCAGCAGCTTGGCGACAGGGACTAACTATGGCTACACCTTC. The whole variable domain, filled in from reference TRBV5-1 and TRBJ1-2, reads KAGVTQTPRYLIKTRGQQVTLSCSPISGHRSVSWYQQTPGQGLQFLFEYFSETQRNKGNFPGRFSGRQFSNSRSEMNVSTLELGDSALYLCASSLATGTNYGYTFGSGTRLTVV.